The rows below give T cell receptor beta chains drawn from one sample of a study of T-cell reconstitution after alpha-beta-depleted transplantation in children. TCRdb used MiXCR to reprocess the PCR reads, holding one entry per CDR3 protein. The data show around 240,000 distinct CDR3 sequences, roughly a tenth seen once. This specimen consisted of PBMCs from the stem cell graft donor, obtained from the stem cell graft. These receptors all come from a human donor who donated a stem cell graft to a child with SCID. CDR3s include the opening cysteine and the closing phenylalanine or tryptophan.

CDR3aa: CASSLSPFANYGYTF
v_gene: TRBV27

CDR3aa: CASSAEQGLTGYTF
v_gene: TRBV12-3/TRBV12-4

CDR3aa: CASTGTDRYGYTF
v_gene: TRBV9

CDR3aa: CASSLVVTSIADTQYF
v_gene: TRBV7-2

CDR3aa: CSASGGPGANYGYTF
v_gene: TRBV20-1

CDR3aa: CASSYTGEDTQYF
v_gene: TRBV6-2/TRBV6-3

CDR3aa: CASSLEETQYF
v_gene: TRBV5-1

CDR3aa: CASSLGPINNEQFF
v_gene: TRBV12-3/TRBV12-4

CDR3aa: CASSLVGASYEQYF
v_gene: TRBV27

CDR3aa: CASSQATSGGDNEQFF
v_gene: TRBV6-1

CDR3aa: CSARFGTGGDTQYF
v_gene: TRBV20-1

CDR3aa: CASSPGPSETQYF
v_gene: TRBV5-5

CDR3aa: CASSSGTGHTGELFF
v_gene: TRBV5-1

CDR3aa: CASSLETLTYEQYF
v_gene: TRBV5-1

CDR3aa: CASSAADSEAFF
v_gene: TRBV7-9

CDR3aa: CASSLNLRSRDGGLGAFF
v_gene: TRBV5-5

CDR3aa: CASSYRDRGPYGYTF
v_gene: TRBV9

CDR3aa: CASSPRNRGDYGYTF
v_gene: TRBV3-1

CDR3aa: CSARGGNRDTEAFF
v_gene: TRBV20-1

CDR3aa: CASNPHTGGTGELFF
v_gene: TRBV5-1

CDR3aa: CASSPLLYDRANTGELFF
v_gene: TRBV27

CDR3aa: CASSKIRSQETQYF
v_gene: TRBV7-2

CDR3aa: CSAPLPGASGNTIYF
v_gene: TRBV20-1

CDR3aa: CSPYRATSYEQYF
v_gene: TRBV20-1

CDR3aa: CASSRTSGSYNEQFF
v_gene: TRBV12-3/TRBV12-4

CDR3aa: CASSLAGASPYNEQFF
v_gene: TRBV7-2

CDR3aa: CASSYKSSGGANTGELFF
v_gene: TRBV7-2

CDR3aa: CATSDFTRDGKNIQYF
v_gene: TRBV24-1

CDR3aa: CASTSTRVGSGTEAFF
v_gene: TRBV2

CDR3aa: CASSPGPNSYGYTF
v_gene: TRBV11-1

CDR3aa: CASSGPYEAFF
v_gene: TRBV5-6

CDR3aa: CASSPAENEKLFF
v_gene: TRBV3-1

CDR3aa: CASSGEHSSGANVLTF
v_gene: TRBV4-3

CDR3aa: CASSLRGQGKQYF
v_gene: TRBV5-4

CDR3aa: CSASRRDRKNTEAFF
v_gene: TRBV20-1

CDR3aa: CSARRHTGELFF
v_gene: TRBV20-1

CDR3aa: CASSPGIASVTDTQYF
v_gene: TRBV4-1

CDR3aa: CASSPTGSTYEQYF
v_gene: TRBV5-1

CDR3aa: CASRYSLGAIRDVETQYF
v_gene: TRBV11-2

CDR3aa: CASSFLAGSFNEQFF
v_gene: TRBV5-1

CDR3aa: CASSPRVRRGGETQYF
v_gene: TRBV7-3

CDR3aa: CASSYDTYEQYF
v_gene: TRBV6-5

CDR3aa: CASRGLVETQYF
v_gene: TRBV12-3/TRBV12-4

CDR3aa: CASSYAQAYEQYF
v_gene: TRBV6-6

CDR3aa: CASSLEGVPYQPQHF
v_gene: TRBV5-1

CDR3aa: CSASWGTDFMNTEAFF
v_gene: TRBV20-1